Each of the 24 T cell receptor beta chains below was sequenced from the same sample in a study of control samples from healthy donors and cancer patients. The data were produced by immunoSEQ multiplex PCR, yet TCRdb's version contains in-frame clones alone and is incomplete. This sample yields about 98,000 clones, of which 70% to 80% are seen a single time; under 12% belongs to the top ten. The sample was blood. These receptors were taken from a woman aged 25 to 39 in good health.

This rearrangement joins TRBV11-2 to TRBJ2-7, with D perhaps TRBD1 (6 bases). Trimming removed 4 bases from V and 6 bases from J, with 13 bases in between. The CDR3 loop spans 13 amino acids. CDR1 is SGHAT, CDR2 FQNNGV, per germline. This chain's CDR3 is CASSSEDSTEQYF. The CDR3 nucleotides are TGTGCCAGCAGCTCCGAGGACAGTACCGAGCAGTACTTC.

This clone was detected once. The J gene is TRBJ2-7, the V gene TRBV3-1 (or the pseudogene TRBV3-2), with TRBD1 matching over 8 bases. Germline V gene data show CDR1 as LGHDT and CDR2 as YNNKEL (reference sequence). V dropped 3 bases and J dropped 6; count of bases not matched to a gene: 4. CDR3 size: 13 residues. CDR3 amino acids: CASSHRDRGEQYF. For the CDR3, the DNA is TGTGCCAGCAGCCATCGCGACAGGGGCGAGCAGTACTTC.

The chain uses TRBV7-2 and TRBJ2-4; D not resolved. The CDR3 loop spans 14 amino acids. V lost 5 bases and J lost 7, with 15 bases in between. Germline V gene lookup returns CDR1 SGHTA and CDR2 FQGNSA. CDR3 region: CASSLGDSGNIQYF. The CDR3 nucleotides read TGTGCCAGCAGCCTCGGCGATAGTGGGAACATTCAGTACTTC.

J is TRBJ1-5 and V is TRBV30; unclear D gene. The CDR3 consists of 15 residues. Germline V CDR1 and CDR2: GTSNPN, SVGIG (reference sequence). V was trimmed by 2 bases and J by 7 bases, leaving 18 bases between them. The CDR3 sequence is CAWSHADGGWQPQHF. CDR3 nucleotides: TGTGCCTGGAGTCACGCGGACGGTGGGTGGCAGCCCCAGCATTTT.

The chain links TRBV6-1 to TRBJ2-7; 8 bases are shared with TRBD1. Trimming at V came to 2 bases and at J to 7 bases, leaving 4 bases not matched to a gene. The CDR3 loop spans 13 amino acids. The germline V gene has CDR1 MNHNS and CDR2 SASEGT. CDR3 loop: CASSEQGAGEQYF. CDR3 nucleotide sequence: TGTGCCAGCAGTGAACAGGGGGCAGGTGAGCAGTACTTC.

V gene TRBV9 combines with J gene TRBJ2-3, with D maybe TRBD2 (5 bases). V was cut by 1 base and J by 2 bases, with 8 bases left in between. The germline V gene encodes CDR1 SGDLS and CDR2 YYNGEE. The CDR3 totals 14 residues. In DNA form, the CDR3 reads TGTGCCAGCAGCGTACGGGGAGTCACAGATACGCAGTATTTT. Translating gives CASSVRGVTDTQYF.

V gene TRBV7-2 combines with J gene TRBJ1-5, with unresolved D. Germline assignment: CDR1 SGHTA and CDR2 FQGNSA. The V end was cut by 1 base, the J end by 7 bases, with 8 bases between. The CDR3 has 13 amino acids. CDR3 residues: CASSLGVWQPQHF. The CDR3, as DNA: TGTGCCAGCAGCTTAGGGGTTTGGCAGCCCCAGCATTTT.

The J gene is TRBJ1-1, the V gene TRBV5-1, with D unresolved. Trimming left V 4 bases short and J 1 base short, with 8 bases between. Germline CDR1 and CDR2: SGHRS and YFSETQ. The CDR3 is made up of 13 amino acids. The CDR3, as DNA: TGCGCCAGCAGCGCGACCGGGAACACTGAAGCTTTCTTT. It codes for CASSATGNTEAFF.

This chain connects TRBV27 to TRBJ1-5, with a possible D match to TRBD1 (6 bases). V lost 0 bases and J 5 bases, leaving 20 bases between the germline ends. CDR3 length equals 18 residues. The germline CDR1 and CDR2 sequences are MNHEY and SMNVEV (reference sequence). CDR3 in amino acids: CASSLSGGGGPVHQPQHF. Written as DNA, the CDR3 is TGTGCCAGCAGTTTATCTGGAGGGGGGGGGCCGGTTCATCAGCCCCAGCATTTT.

J is TRBJ2-1 and V is TRBV5-5; the D gene could be TRBD1 or TRBD2 (6 bases each). V lost 2 bases and J 1 base, leaving 13 bases between the germline ends. The CDR3 spans 16 residues. CDR1 and CDR2 from the germline V gene are SGHKS and YYEKEE (reference sequence). Written as DNA, the CDR3 is TGTGCCAGCAGCTTCGGAGGGGGACGATCCTACAATGAGCAGTTCTTC. Amino acid sequence: CASSFGGGRSYNEQFF.

This clone was picked up a small number of times. The chain joins TRBV4-2 to TRBJ1-2, with TRBD1 matching over 10 bases. In germline, CDR1 is LGHNA, CDR2 YNFKEQ. CDR3 length equals 19 residues. V gave up 4 bases and J gave up 3 bases; unmatched junction bases: 17. As DNA, the CDR3 is TGTGCCAGCAGCCCTACGCCGACAGGGGGCGAACGAAGATACTATGGCTACACCTTC. Translating gives CASSPTPTGGERRYYGYTF.

The chain uses TRBV7-6 and TRBJ2-5, with 9 bases identical to TRBD1. V shed 5 bases and J 4 bases; nucleotides not matched to a gene: 8. The V gene's germline CDR1 is SGHVS and CDR2 FNYEAQ. The CDR3 length is 15 residues. The CDR3 reads CASSVDRGAGETQYF. The CDR3 DNA is TGTGCCAGCAGCGTCGACAGGGGGGCTGGAGAGACCCAGTACTTC.

The chain links TRBV9 to TRBJ1-1; TRBD1 is a possible D gene (5 bases). This CDR3 has 15 residues. The germline V gene encodes CDR1 SGDLS and CDR2 YYNGEE. The ends were cut back, 3 bases at V and 4 bases at J, with 16 bases in the middle. The CDR3 here is CASSDLKSQGTEAFF. The CDR3, as DNA: TGTGCCAGCAGCGACCTCAAAAGTCAGGGCACTGAAGCTTTCTTT.

This chain connects TRBV29-1 to TRBJ1-1; no clear D. The CDR3 runs to 13 residues. Trimming shortened V by 7 bases and J by 3 bases, and 15 bases separated the two germline ends. The V gene's germline CDR1 is SQVTM and CDR2 ANQGSEA. CDR3 region: CSALPWTDTEAFF. CDR3 nucleotides: TGCAGCGCCCTCCCCTGGACGGACACTGAAGCTTTCTTT.

The chain combines TRBV7-2 with TRBJ1-2; D might be TRBD1 (5 bases). The germline V and J ends were trimmed by 4 bases and 3 bases, with 15 bases remaining between them. CDR1 and CDR2 from the germline V gene are SGHTA and FQGNSA. CDR3 size: 15 residues. The CDR3 DNA sequence: TGTGCCAGCAGCTCTACAGGCCGAGCGGACTATGGCTACACCTTC. It yields the protein CASSSTGRADYGYTF.

This sequence joins TRBV27 and TRBJ1-6, with 7 bases fitting TRBD1. Looked up from germline, CDR1 is MNHEY and CDR2 is SMNVEV (reference sequence). The CDR3 sequence is 18 residues long. V shed 6 bases and J 0 bases; nucleotides not matched to a gene: 11. This CDR3 is CASSKYGGTDSYNSPLHF. The CDR3 DNA reads TGTGCCAGCAGCAAATATGGGGGGACAGACTCCTATAATTCACCCCTCCACTTT.

J is TRBJ1-2 and V is TRBV7-2, with 11 bases matching TRBD1. J was trimmed by 7 bases and V by 4 bases; bases with no gene match: 8. The CDR3 spans 15 residues. CDR1 is SGHTA and CDR2 is FQGNSA in the germline V gene. The CDR3 nucleotides are TGTGCCAGCAGCTACCGGGACAGGGGGGATTTTGGCTACACCTTC. It yields the protein CASSYRDRGDFGYTF. Filled out from reference TRBV7-2 and TRBJ1-2, the complete variable domain reads GAGVSQSPSNKVTEKGKDVELRCDPISGHTALYWYRQSLGQGLEFLIYFQGNSAPDKSGLPSDRFSAERTGGSVSTLTIQRTQQEDSAVYLCASSYRDRGDFGYTFGSGTRLTVV.

This chain uses TRBV27 with TRBJ1-5; no definite D call. From germline, CDR1 is MNHEY and CDR2 SMNVEV (reference sequence). There are 15 residues in the CDR3. V was pared by 3 bases and J by 0 bases, with 9 bases between. The DNA for the CDR3 is TGTGCCAGCAGTTTGTGGGCAGATAGCAATCAGCCCCAGCATTTT. As protein: CASSLWADSNQPQHF.

This clone was counted once. CDR3 in amino acids: CASSLEANTEAFF. The DNA for the CDR3 is TGTGCCAGCAGCTTAGAGGCGAACACTGAAGCTTTCTTT. The V and J genes are TRBV7-8 and TRBJ1-1; D is ambiguous. Trimming took off 1 base at V and 1 base at J, with 4 bases between the two ends. Per the germline V gene, CDR1 is SGHVS and CDR2 is FQNEAQ. The CDR3 runs to 13 residues.

This clone came up many times. V is TRBV19 and J is TRBJ2-5; 9 bases fit TRBD1. The J segment lost 5 bases and the V segment lost 5 bases, leaving 6 bases of the junction unmatched. The CDR3 runs 14 residues. The germline V gene encodes CDR1 LNHDA and CDR2 SQIVND (reference sequence). In DNA form, the CDR3 reads TGTGCCAGTAGTGTGGGACAGGGTGGGGAGACCCAGTACTTC. Protein sequence: CASSVGQGGETQYF.

This chain connects TRBV9 to TRBJ1-1; D not resolved. This CDR3 has 14 residues. Trimming shortened V by 2 bases and J by 1 base, and 9 bases separated the two germline ends. Per the germline V gene, CDR1 is SGDLS and CDR2 is YYNGEE. DNA of the CDR3: TGTGCCAGCAGCGTCCGGCCCTCGAACACTGAAGCTTTCTTT. It encodes CASSVRPSNTEAFF.

The chain employs TRBV3-1 (or the pseudogene TRBV3-2) and TRBJ1-6, with D possibly TRBD1 on 5 matching bases. Germline CDR1 reads LGHDT; CDR2 reads YNNKEL (reference sequence). Trimming removed 4 bases from V and 7 bases from J, with 14 bases in between. CDR3 length equals 15 residues. CDR3 sequence (DNA): TGTGCCAGCAGCCCCGAACCGGGACGGAATTCACCCCTCCACTTT. Translation: CASSPEPGRNSPLHF.

This clone was seen only a few times. The V and J genes are TRBV7-8 and TRBJ1-3, with TRBD1 matching 8 bases. This CDR3 contains 14 residues. Germline trimming cut 5 bases from V and 4 bases from J; bases unmatched to any gene: 4. Germline V gene data show CDR1 as SGHVS and CDR2 as FQNEAQ. CDR3 bases: TGTGCCAGCAGCCCTCGGGACAGGGGAAACACCATATATTTT. Protein product: CASSPRDRGNTIYF.

This rearrangement joins TRBV30 to TRBJ2-5, with 7 bases aligning to TRBD1. This CDR3 has 13 residues. V lost 4 bases to trimming and J lost 5 bases; unmatched junction nucleotides: 7. The V gene's germline CDR1 is GTSNPN and CDR2 SVGIG (reference sequence). The CDR3 sequence is CAWNKDRRETQYF. The CDR3 nucleotides read TGTGCCTGGAATAAGGACAGGAGGGAGACCCAGTACTTC.